This T cell receptor (beta chain) was identified in a study of T cell responses to AZD1222 COVID-19 vaccine. This CDR3 has 15 amino acids. Germline V gives CDR1 SGHTA, CDR2 FQGTGA. Study-wide results and limits: Spike-specific TCR depth and breadth grew after two AZD1222 doses.

Worth noting for this clone: Its antigen is unknown. Germline is not matched at one junction end, which may reflect a read error.

Produced via immunoSEQ multiplex PCR; TCRdb's table is partial and in-frame only. This table has 180,000 or so clones, about 90% appearing once. The source of this sequence is an adult who received the AZD1222 COVID-19 vaccine. This sample comprised peripheral blood, obtained 28 days after the second AZD1222 dose. V gene TRBV7-3 combines with J gene TRBJ2-7; 8 nucleotides align to TRBD1. The CDR3 here is CASSLMPGGSDEQYF. CDR3 coding DNA: TGTGCCAGCAGCTTAATGCCAGGGGGCTCCGACGAGCAGTACTTC.